One sample yielded the 31 T cell receptor beta chains listed below, sequenced in a study of blood T cell repertoires in COVID-19. Sequencing was performed with immunoSEQ multiplex PCR; in TCRdb, only in-frame clones are kept and a portion is missing. The data show 130,000 to 150,000 clones, 88% seen once. The specimen sequenced was PBMCs or T cells enriched from blood (not recorded which). These receptors all stem from a woman between 25 and 40 years old with acute COVID-19.

This sequence joins TRBV9 and TRBJ2-7; TRBD2 agrees at 8 bases. V dropped 5 bases and J dropped 5; count of bases not matched to a gene: 9. The CDR3 extends over 14 amino acids. The V gene's germline CDR1 is SGDLS and CDR2 YYNGEE. The CDR3 here is CASSLSGKSDEQYF. The CDR3 DNA reads as TGTGCCAGCAGTCTTAGCGGGAAAAGCGACGAGCAGTACTTC.

The rearrangement joins TRBV2 to TRBJ1-3; D is unclear. From germline, CDR1 is SNHLY and CDR2 FYNNEI. The germline V and J ends were trimmed by 6 bases and 0 bases, with 6 bases remaining between them. The CDR3 is 13 residues long. In DNA form, the CDR3 reads TGTGCCAGCAGGGAGGTCTCTGGAAACACCATATATTTT. Translating it yields CASREVSGNTIYF.

The V and J genes are TRBV3-1 (or the pseudogene TRBV3-2) and TRBJ2-5, with a weak D call TRBD1 (6 bases). CDR1 is LGHDT, CDR2 YNNKEL, per germline (reference sequence). The CDR3 has 14 residues. V gave up 2 bases and J gave up 4 bases, with 11 bases separating them. CDR3 residues: CASSQLQGGETQYF. The CDR3 nucleotides read TGTGCCAGCAGCCAATTACAGGGCGGAGAGACCCAGTACTTC.

This sequence joins TRBV6-5 and TRBJ2-5, with unresolved D. The CDR3 length is 14 residues. Germline V gene data show CDR1 as MNHEY and CDR2 as SVGAGI. V was pared by 3 bases and J by 3 bases, with 11 bases between. Here the CDR3 DNA reads TGTGCCAGCAGTTATTTAGGCCGGGAAGAGACCCAGTACTTC. Its protein is CASSYLGREETQYF.

The chain links TRBV10-3 to TRBJ2-3, with 7 positions matching TRBD2. The ends lost 9 bases at V and 4 bases at J; junction bases unmatched: 7. The CDR3 is made up of 13 amino acids. Germline CDR1 reads ENHRY; CDR2 reads SYGVKD. This chain's CDR3 is CAILAQGADTQYF. The CDR3 DNA follows: TGTGCCATACTAGCGCAAGGCGCAGATACGCAGTATTTT.

This clone was recorded once. The gene calls are TRBV29-1 and TRBJ2-3; D may be TRBD2 (6 bases). CDR3 length: 13 residues. The V and J ends lost 7 bases and 0 bases respectively, with 11 bases between them. Germline CDR1 is SQVTM and CDR2 is ANQGSEA. CDR3 DNA: TGCAGCGCGGACGGGGGTAGCACAGATACGCAGTATTTT. Translation gives CSADGGSTDTQYF.

The genes are TRBV28 and TRBJ2-7; 9 positions match TRBD1. The CDR3 has 15 residues. Trimming cost V 6 bases and J 4 bases; bases outside gene matches: 10. The V gene's germline CDR1 is MDHEN and CDR2 SYDVKM. CDR3 amino acids: CASRQGQGQGYEQYF. CDR3 DNA sequence: TGTGCCAGCAGACAAGGACAGGGGCAAGGGTACGAGCAGTACTTC.

The CDR3 protein is CATSRDGMGRTGELFF. The CDR3, as DNA: TGTGCCACCAGCAGAGATGGGATGGGGCGCACCGGGGAGCTGTTTTTT. This chain links TRBV15 with TRBJ2-2; D perhaps matches TRBD1 (5 bases). Germline V gene lookup returns CDR1 LNHNV and CDR2 YYDKDF (reference sequence). The CDR3 sequence is 16 residues long. V lost 0 bases and J lost 4, with 12 bases in between.

V and J are TRBV9 and TRBJ2-1; 7 bases agree with TRBD1. This CDR3 has 15 residues. Germline lookup yields CDR1 SGDLS and CDR2 YYNGEE. V was pared by 3 bases and J by 4 bases, with 7 bases of the junction left unmatched. The CDR3 nucleotides read TGTGCCAGCAGCGCCACAGGGGACACTTACAATGAGCAGTTCTTC. Protein: CASSATGDTYNEQFF.

The rearrangement uses TRBV4-1 and TRBJ2-1; 8 bases map to TRBD2. In germline, CDR1 is MGHRA, CDR2 YSYEKL. The CDR3 spans 16 residues. V was pared by 5 bases and J by 4 bases, with 10 bases of the junction left unmatched. The CDR3 DNA is TGCGCCAGCAGCACTCGTAGCGGGACGGGGTACAATGAGCAGTTCTTC. Translating gives CASSTRSGTGYNEQFF.

This clone is a singleton in its sample. The chain carries TRBV7-8 and TRBJ1-5; a possible D gene is TRBD1 (5 bases). The CDR3 has 13 residues. In germline, CDR1 is SGHVS, CDR2 FQNEAQ. Trimming left V 1 base short and J 7 bases short, with 8 bases between. CDR3 loop: CASSLGTTQPQHF. CDR3 DNA sequence: TGTGCCAGCAGCTTAGGGACAACCCAGCCCCAGCATTTT.

This clone has only one observation. The rearrangement links TRBV6-5 to TRBJ2-1; TRBD2 aligns across 7 bases. Germline V gene data show CDR1 as MNHEY and CDR2 as SVGAGI. J lost 3 bases, V lost 2 bases, and 4 bases had no gene match. This CDR3 contains 15 residues. The CDR3 spells CASSYEGGSYNEQFF. In nucleotides, the CDR3 is TGTGCCAGCAGTTACGAGGGCGGGAGCTACAATGAGCAGTTCTTC.

CDR3 amino acids: CASSLGASGISGELFF. The CDR3 DNA is TGTGCCAGCAGCTTAGGAGCTAGCGGGATCTCCGGGGAGCTGTTTTTT. The chain couples TRBV11-2 to TRBJ2-2; 9 positions match TRBD2. The V gene's germline CDR1 is SGHAT and CDR2 FQNNGV. V dropped 1 base and J dropped 6; count of bases not matched to a gene: 6. CDR3 length: 16 residues.

The chain has TRBV19 and TRBJ2-1, with TRBD2 as a possible D gene (6 bases). This CDR3 region has 17 residues. V shed 4 bases and J shed 3 bases, with 19 bases lying between them. In germline, CDR1 is LNHDA, CDR2 SQIVND (reference sequence). Here the CDR3 DNA reads TGTGCCAGTAGTAATTCCGGCGGGAAACGGTTCTACAATGAGCAGTTCTTC. Its protein is CASSNSGGKRFYNEQFF. Full variable domain (rest looked up from reference TRBV19 and TRBJ2-1): DGGITQSPKYLFRKEGQNVTLSCEQNLNHDAMYWYRQDPGQGLRLIYYSQIVNDFQKGDIAEGYSVSREKKESFPLTVTSAQKNPTAFYLCASSNSGGKRFYNEQFFGPGTRLTVL.

The chain has TRBV18 and TRBJ2-3; 7 bases align to TRBD1. The germline gives CDR1 KGHSH, CDR2 LQKENI. After removal of 1 base from V and 3 bases from J, the junction contained 4 bases not matched to a gene. The CDR3 is 15 residues long. The CDR3 is CASSPQGAMTDTQYF. The CDR3 DNA reads TGTGCCAGCTCACCACAGGGGGCGATGACAGATACGCAGTATTTT.

The chain couples TRBV28 to TRBJ2-6; tentatively, D is TRBD1 (6 bases). This CDR3 is 15 amino acids long. Germline V CDR1 and CDR2: MDHEN, SYDVKM. V was trimmed by 7 bases and J by 1 base, leaving 11 bases between them. The CDR3: CASTDRTSGANVLTF. The CDR3 nucleotides are TGTGCCAGCACCGACAGGACGTCTGGGGCCAACGTCCTGACTTTC.

This chain connects TRBV30 to TRBJ2-7; 7 bases fit TRBD1. CDR1 is GTSNPN, CDR2 SVGIG, per germline (reference sequence). The length of the CDR3 is 15 residues. The V gene end was trimmed by 3 bases and the J gene end by 2 bases; junction bases not matched to a gene: 10. The CDR3 region is CAWRKDRDATYEQYF. CDR3 sequence (DNA): TGTGCCTGGAGAAAAGACAGGGATGCTACCTACGAGCAGTACTTC.

The chain has TRBV19 and TRBJ2-3; TRBD2 matches at 10 bases. V shed 1 base, J shed 6 bases, and the junction held 4 bases outside the gene matches. From germline, CDR1 is LNHDA and CDR2 SQIVND (reference sequence). The CDR3 sequence is 15 residues long. Written as DNA, the CDR3 is TGTGCCAGTAGTATAGTAGCGGGAGGTGTTGATACGCAGTATTTT. It is translated as CASSIVAGGVDTQYF. Looking up the rest from reference TRBV19 and TRBJ2-3 gives the full variable domain: DGGITQSPKYLFRKEGQNVTLSCEQNLNHDAMYWYRQDPGQGLRLIYYSQIVNDFQKGDIAEGYSVSREKKESFPLTVTSAQKNPTAFYLCASSIVAGGVDTQYFGPGTRLTVL.

V gene TRBV28 combines with J gene TRBJ2-3; 10 bases are shared with TRBD2. CDR1 MDHEN and CDR2 SYDVKM come from the germline V gene. This CDR3 comprises 17 residues. With V trimmed by 4 bases and J by 8 bases, 15 bases remained unmatched. The DNA of the CDR3 is TGTGCCAGCAGTTCTAGATTAGCGGGAGGCCCCGCGGGTACGCAGTATTTT. Its translation: CASSSRLAGGPAGTQYF.

The CDR3 DNA reads TGCAGCGTTGAAGACACCAGCTATGGCTACACCTTC. This sequence encodes CSVEDTSYGYTF. The chain joins TRBV29-1 to TRBJ1-2, with D unresolved. CDR1 is SQVTM and CDR2 is ANQGSEA in the germline V gene. The CDR3 loop spans 12 amino acids. V was cut by 0 bases and J by 4 bases, with 6 bases left in between.

The chain employs TRBV15 and TRBJ1-1, with a tentative D call TRBD1 (6 bases). CDR3 length equals 13 residues. Germline values: CDR1 LNHNV, CDR2 YYDKDF (reference sequence). Trimming pared 7 bases from V and 1 base from J, leaving 10 bases between. This CDR3 is CATTKGGNTEAFF. The CDR3 DNA is TGTGCCACCACGAAAGGGGGGAACACTGAAGCTTTCTTT.

The gene calls are TRBV19 and TRBJ1-5, with D unclear. The germline gives CDR1 LNHDA, CDR2 SQIVND (reference sequence). The CDR3 has 15 residues. Trimming stripped 3 bases from V and 0 bases from J, with 9 bases between. The CDR3 nucleotides are TGTGCCAGTAGTATGGAGGTTTATAGCAATCAGCCCCAGCATTTT. Translating gives CASSMEVYSNQPQHF. Full variable domain (rest looked up from reference TRBV19 and TRBJ1-5): DGGITQSPKYLFRKEGQNVTLSCEQNLNHDAMYWYRQDPGQGLRLIYYSQIVNDFQKGDIAEGYSVSREKKESFPLTVTSAQKNPTAFYLCASSMEVYSNQPQHFGDGTRLSIL.

The gene calls are TRBV7-6 and TRBJ2-3; 7 bases are shared with TRBD1. This CDR3 comprises 15 residues. From germline, CDR1 is SGHVS and CDR2 FNYEAQ. V dropped 5 bases and J dropped 5; count of bases not matched to a gene: 10. The CDR3: CASSPRQGTVDTQYF. In DNA form, the CDR3 reads TGTGCCAGCAGCCCCCGACAGGGAACAGTAGATACGCAGTATTTT.

This clone appeared once. The chain couples TRBV5-1 to TRBJ2-1; D unresolved. CDR3 length: 15 amino acids. V lost 0 bases, J lost 0 bases, and 7 bases lay in between. CDR1 and CDR2 (germline): SGHRS, YFSETQ. The CDR3 DNA reads as TGCGCCAGCAGCTTGGCTAGAAACTCCTACAATGAGCAGTTCTTC. Translating gives CASSLARNSYNEQFF.

The sample holds a few counts of this clone. The chain couples TRBV19 to TRBJ2-6, with a weak D call TRBD1 (6 bases). Germline V gene data show CDR1 as LNHDA and CDR2 as SQIVND (reference sequence). The CDR3 has 16 amino acids. Trimming pared 0 bases from V and 0 bases from J, leaving 6 bases between. CDR3 in amino acids: CASSIEQGSGANVLTF. The CDR3 coding sequence is TGTGCCAGTAGTATAGAACAGGGCTCTGGGGCCAACGTCCTGACTTTC.

This chain joins TRBV28 and TRBJ1-6; D is ambiguous. Germline V gives CDR1 MDHEN, CDR2 SYDVKM. The CDR3 contains 14 residues. V was clipped by 10 bases and J by 3 bases, with 13 bases between them. CDR3 protein: CAIRGEIYNSPLHF. The DNA for the CDR3 is TGTGCCATAAGAGGTGAAATCTATAATTCACCCCTCCACTTT.

The chain carries TRBV2 and TRBJ1-5; 7 nucleotides agree with TRBD1. The germline CDR1 and CDR2 sequences are SNHLY and FYNNEI. The CDR3 has 14 residues. V lost 3 bases, J lost 5 bases, and 4 bases stayed unmatched. CDR3 residues: CASSEGTAHQPQHF. Written as DNA, the CDR3 is TGTGCCAGCAGTGAGGGGACAGCTCATCAGCCCCAGCATTTT.

The chain recombines TRBV19 with TRBJ1-4, with D tentatively TRBD1 (6 bases). The CDR3 length is 16 residues. Germline lookup yields CDR1 LNHDA and CDR2 SQIVND (reference sequence). Trimming took 3 bases from V and 0 from J, leaving 11 bases between them. The CDR3 DNA follows: TGTGCCAGTAGTATCGGGACACCCGCAACTAATGAAAAACTGTTTTTT. Translating gives CASSIGTPATNEKLFF.

For this clone: Compared with germline, one end of the junction differs, possibly owing to a read error. V gene TRBV4-1 combines with J gene TRBJ1-1; D is possibly TRBD1 (6 bases). Germline CDR1 and CDR2: MGHRA and YSYEKL. The CDR3 consists of 14 residues. As DNA, the CDR3 is TGCGCCAGCAACCAAGAGAACAGGGCCACTGAAGCTTTCTTT. Protein sequence: CASNQENRATEAFF.

The J gene is TRBJ2-7, the V gene TRBV6-2 or TRBV6-3; weak D call: TRBD2 (5 bases). CDR1 and CDR2 (germline): MNHEY, SVGEGT. This CDR3 has 14 residues. Trimming cost V 5 bases and J 0 bases, with 11 bases left between them. CDR3 loop: CASSDPTISYEQYF. DNA for the CDR3: TGTGCCAGCAGTGACCCGACTATCTCCTACGAGCAGTACTTC.

V and J are TRBV10-3 and TRBJ1-1, with 7 bases identical to TRBD1. V shed 11 bases and J 3 bases; nucleotides not matched to a gene: 6. The CDR3 contains 12 residues. CDR1 is ENHRY and CDR2 is SYGVKD in the germline V gene. CDR3 DNA: TGTGCCGCTAGGGGGCGGGACACTGAAGCTTTCTTT. Translated: CAARGRDTEAFF.